These 14 T cell receptor beta chains share one sample of origin, sequenced in a study of shared T cell receptors in the human thymus (TCRdb year 2021). Library generation was performed with the immunoSEQ multiplex PCR assay. The immuneACCESS repertoire file appears here via TCRdb, limited to in-frame rearrangements. These files lack a portion of the clones; in checked studies, under half of the deficit traces to unresolved V genes, and the cause of the others is not known. The sample table holds almost 550,000 clones, of which around three quarters were seen once. Roughly 0.013% of the sample goes to the ten largest clones. These data were also reused for a study on human thymus T cells.

Sequencing used thymocytes. The receptors stem from a boy younger than two with a congenital heart defect. Donor details come from another sample of the same person, matched by shared clones.

This clone was detected only a few times. The chain combines TRBV7-2 with TRBJ2-3; TRBD2 matches at 9 bases. This CDR3 is built from 16 residues. CDR1 and CDR2 from the germline V gene are SGHTA and FQGNSA. V lost 5 bases, J lost 2 bases, and 8 bases stayed unmatched. The CDR3 DNA follows: TGTGCCAGCAGCCCCCTGGGCGGGAGGGCCACAGATACGCAGTATTTT. It specifies CASSPLGGRATDTQYF. Variable domain in full (rest from reference TRBV7-2 and TRBJ2-3): GAGVSQSPSNKVTEKGKDVELRCDPISGHTALYWYRQSLGQGLEFLIYFQGNSAPDKSGLPSDRFSAERTGGSVSTLTIQRTQQEDSAVYLCASSPLGGRATDTQYFGPGTRLTVL.

V usage is TRBV11-2 and J usage is TRBJ2-7; weak D call: TRBD1 (5 bases). The CDR3 is made up of 15 amino acids. Germline V gene lookup returns CDR1 SGHAT and CDR2 FQNNGV. V dropped 8 bases and J dropped 3 bases, with 20 bases sitting between them. The CDR3 reads CASAPPPGPVYEQYF. The CDR3 nucleotides are TGTGCCAGCGCCCCCCCTCCAGGGCCCGTCTACGAGCAGTACTTC.

J is TRBJ1-2 and V is TRBV29-1, with D tentatively TRBD1 (6 bases). Trimming took off 5 bases at V and 4 bases at J, with 17 bases between the two ends. Germline V gene data show CDR1 as SQVTM and CDR2 as ANQGSEA. There are 14 residues in the CDR3. In nucleotides, the CDR3 is TGCAGCGTTCCAACCGGACAGTTCACCTATGGCTACACCTTC. Protein product: CSVPTGQFTYGYTF.

This chain uses TRBV4-3 with TRBJ2-1; 7 bases match TRBD2. This CDR3 has 17 amino acids. The germline CDR1 and CDR2 sequences are LGHNA and YSLEER. The ends lost 1 base at V and 4 bases at J; junction bases unmatched: 10. CDR3 nucleotide sequence: TGCGCCAGCAGCCAAGGGTTTCTAGCGGAGAAATACAATGAGCAGTTCTTC. This sequence encodes CASSQGFLAEKYNEQFF.

This clone has just one count. The rearrangement joins TRBV7-8 to TRBJ2-7; D is perhaps TRBD2 (5 bases). Germline V CDR1 and CDR2: SGHVS, FQNEAQ. The V end lost 6 bases, the J end lost 5 bases, and 8 bases lay between the germline ends. The CDR3 is 11 amino acids. Here the CDR3 DNA reads TGTGCCAGCAGGACTACAGACGAGCAGTACTTC. Translation gives CASRTTDEQYF.

V gene TRBV7-2 combines with J gene TRBJ1-5, with a weak D call TRBD1 (6 bases). CDR1 is SGHTA and CDR2 is FQGNSA in the germline V gene. V shed 4 bases and J shed 9 bases, with 16 bases lying between them. There are 14 residues in the CDR3. The CDR3 here is CASSSDRFLRPQHF. Written as DNA, the CDR3 is TGTGCCAGCAGCTCCGACAGGTTCCTAAGGCCCCAGCATTTT.

The CDR3 protein is CASSLGSSGRLRETQYF. The DNA of the CDR3 is TGTGCCAGCAGCTTAGGTAGTAGCGGGAGACTTCGGGAGACCCAGTACTTC. The rearrangement joins TRBV7-9 to TRBJ2-5, with 9 bases aligning to TRBD2. This CDR3 has 17 residues. V lost 1 base to trimming and J lost 5 bases; unmatched junction nucleotides: 11. Germline assignment: CDR1 SEHNR and CDR2 FQNEAQ (reference sequence).

The V call is TRBV5-1, the J call TRBJ2-1; D is unresolved. Germline loops: CDR1 SGHRS, CDR2 YFSETQ. The V end was cut by 4 bases, the J end by 10 bases, with 15 bases between. This CDR3 is 13 amino acids long. The chain's CDR3 is CASSRTIAPEQFF. The DNA of the CDR3 is TGCGCCAGCAGCCGAACAATAGCACCCGAGCAGTTCTTC.

This clone came up a few times. The CDR3 region is CASSLWARTSGLATGELFF. Here the CDR3 DNA reads TGTGCCAGCAGTTTATGGGCCCGGACTAGCGGCCTAGCCACCGGGGAGCTGTTTTTT. V gene TRBV27 combines with J gene TRBJ2-2, with 10 bases lining up with TRBD2. The V gene end was trimmed by 1 base and the J gene end by 4 bases; junction bases not matched to a gene: 12. From germline, CDR1 is MNHEY and CDR2 SMNVEV (reference sequence). The CDR3 is made up of 19 amino acids.

A single count supports this clone. The chain couples TRBV4-2 to TRBJ1-2; the match to TRBD1 covers 7 bases. Per germline, CDR1 LGHNA and CDR2 YNFKEQ. The CDR3 is 15 residues long. With V trimmed by 0 bases and J by 6 bases, 7 bases remained unmatched. The CDR3 nucleotides read TGTGCCAGCAGCCAAGAATTTAACAGGGGCAATGGCTACACCTTC. Its protein is CASSQEFNRGNGYTF.

The chain couples TRBV27 to TRBJ1-3; D gene uncertain. Per the germline V gene, CDR1 is MNHEY and CDR2 is SMNVEV (reference sequence). CDR3 size: 14 residues. Trimming took 7 bases from V and 4 from J, leaving 14 bases between them. CDR3 DNA: TGTGCCAGCACCGGACCCCGGGAGGGAAACACCATATATTTT. Protein: CASTGPREGNTIYF.

The table lists this clone with a count of one. J is TRBJ2-3 and V is TRBV11-3; 8 nucleotides match TRBD2. Germline-derived CDR1 and CDR2 are SGHNT and YENEEA. The CDR3 spans 15 residues. The ends lost 5 bases at V and 4 bases at J; junction bases unmatched: 8. CDR3 residues: CASSPTSVFPDTQYF. In DNA form, the CDR3 reads TGTGCCAGCAGCCCGACTAGCGTTTTCCCAGATACGCAGTATTTT.

V and J are TRBV5-1 and TRBJ2-3, with 10 positions matching TRBD2. The CDR3 loop spans 15 amino acids. CDR1 is SGHRS and CDR2 is YFSETQ in the germline V gene. J gave up 2 bases and V 1 base, and 1 base lay outside the gene matches. This CDR3 is CASSLSGRDTDTQYF. The CDR3 coding sequence is TGCGCCAGCAGCTTGAGCGGGAGGGACACAGATACGCAGTATTTT.

The chain is built from TRBV5-6 and TRBJ2-7; 10 bases match TRBD2. Germline V gene data show CDR1 as SGHDT and CDR2 as YYEEEE. The CDR3 is 14 amino acids. V was clipped by 5 bases and J by 5 bases; unmatched bases: 7. CDR3 in amino acids: CASRSPSGSHEQYF. The CDR3 coding sequence is TGTGCCAGCAGATCGCCTAGCGGGAGCCACGAGCAGTACTTC.